This is a list of T cell receptor beta chains from one sample in a study of cytomegalovirus exposure and HLA in healthy donors. This table comes from immunoSEQ multiplex PCR, and its TCRdb copy is limited to in-frame clones, with some not included. The sample has 150,000 to 180,000 clones, around 75% seen once. The sample taken for sequencing was PBMCs. The receptors shown here come from a man aged 25-45 years in good health and CMV-seropositive. Each CDR3 is given with its conserved first and last residue. The D gene is left open where the match is weak. Clone size is stated in some rows and not others, as once, few, many or a class when expanded.

NA	TRBV10-2	TRBD1	TRBJ1-1	CASREQGAWTEAFF	TGCGCCAGCAGAGAACAGGGGGCTTGGACTGAAGCTTTCTTT
NA	TRBV19	TRBD1	TRBJ1-2	CASSSGQGILGGYTF	TGTGCCAGTAGTTCGGGACAGGGAATATTAGGCGGCTACACCTTC
NA	TRBV27	NA	TRBJ1-5	CASRTGLAQPQHF	TGTGCCAGCAGAACAGGGTTAGCTCAGCCCCAGCATTTT
NA	TRBV5-6	TRBD2	TRBJ2-3	CASSWTSGNTDTQYF	TGTGCCAGCAGCTGGACTAGCGGGAACACAGATACGCAGTATTTT
few	TRBV18	TRBD1	TRBJ2-7	CASRTGGQDEQYF	TGTGCCAGCCGGACAGGGGGCCAAGACGAGCAGTACTTC
once	TRBV10-3	TRBD2	TRBJ2-1	CAARALAENNEQFF	TGTGCCGCCCGGGCACTAGCGGAGAACAATGAGCAGTTCTTC
NA	TRBV12-5	NA	TRBJ1-5	CASGLVAGGTEPQHF	TGTGCTAGTGGTTTGGTGGCAGGAGGAACGGAGCCCCAGCATTTT
NA	TRBV29-1	NA	TRBJ2-7	CSVSRGYEQYF	TGCAGCGTTAGCAGGGGCTACGAGCAGTACTTC
once	TRBV7-9	TRBD2	TRBJ2-1	CASSLDGVQRGHGEQFF	TGTGCCAGCAGCTTAGACGGTGTACAGCGGGGGCATGGTGAGCAGTTCTTC
few	TRBV11-2	TRBD1	TRBJ1-2	CASSPQTGNGYTF	TGTGCCAGCAGCCCCCAGACAGGGAACGGCTACACCTTC
NA	TRBV9	NA	TRBJ1-1	CASSVERGRGNTEAFF	TGTGCCAGCAGCGTAGAACGGGGCAGGGGGAACACTGAAGCTTTCTTT
once	TRBV7-6	TRBD2	TRBJ2-2	CASSLRQSGRGAGELFF	TGTGCCAGCAGCTTGCGACAGAGCGGGAGAGGTGCCGGGGAGCTGTTTTTT
NA	TRBV6-5	NA	TRBJ2-2	CASSYRVDSTGELFF	TGTGCCAGCAGTTACCGGGTCGACAGCACCGGGGAGCTGTTTTTT
NA	TRBV6-1	NA	TRBJ1-5	CASSVSGISNQPQHF	TGTGCCAGCAGTGTATCCGGGATTAGCAATCAGCCCCAGCATTTT
NA	TRBV29-1	TRBD2	TRBJ2-1	CSVSGLVGSYNEQFF	TGCAGCGTCTCCGGACTAGTGGGGTCCTACAATGAGCAGTTCTTC
NA	TRBV11-2	TRBD2	TRBJ2-3	CASSFGTRSTDTQYF	TGTGCCAGCAGCTTCGGGACTAGGAGCACAGATACGCAGTATTTT
NA	TRBV10-1	TRBD2	TRBJ2-5	CASGSGRGETQYF	TGCGCCAGCGGTAGCGGGCGAGGGGAGACCCAGTACTTC
NA	TRBV7-2	NA	TRBJ2-7	CASSPGTGSYEQYF	TGTGCCAGCAGCCCAGGGACTGGGAGTTACGAGCAGTACTTC
few	TRBV27	NA	TRBJ1-4	CASSFQGGAPEKLFF	TGTGCCAGCAGTTTCCAAGGGGGGGCGCCTGAAAAACTGTTTTTT
once	TRBV29-1	NA	TRBJ2-7	CSAGEGYEQYF	TGCAGCGCAGGGGAGGGGTACGAGCAGTACTTC
NA	TRBV7-2	NA	TRBJ2-7	CASSLRQGSDYEQYF	TGTGCCAGCAGCTTAAGGCAGGGGTCAGACTACGAGCAGTACTTC
NA	TRBV28	NA	TRBJ1-1	CASNRNTEAFF	TGTGCCAGCAATCGTAACACTGAAGCTTTCTTT
few	TRBV4-3	NA	TRBJ1-2	CASSQVVLVGYTF	TGCGCCAGCAGCCAAGTCGTCCTAGTGGGCTACACCTTC
NA	TRBV30	NA	TRBJ2-2	CAWSQGLDTGELFF	TGTGCCTGGTCACAGGGTCTCGACACCGGGGAGCTGTTTTTT
few	TRBV9	NA	TRBJ1-1	CASSVEEGRATEAFF	TGTGCCAGCAGCGTAGAGGAGGGCAGGGCTACTGAAGCTTTCTTT
NA	TRBV11-3	NA	TRBJ2-2	CASSLVIGGAGTGELFF	TGTGCCAGCAGCTTAGTAATTGGGGGGGCTGGCACCGGGGAGCTGTTTTTT
NA	TRBV6-5	NA	TRBJ1-3	CASTRGTTGNTIYF	TGTGCCAGCACAAGGGGGACTACTGGAAACACCATATATTTT
NA	TRBV12-5	NA	TRBJ1-2	CASGLVRGQGNFYGYTF	TGTGCTAGTGGTTTGGTCCGTGGGCAGGGGAACTTCTATGGCTACACCTTC
NA	TRBV5-1	NA	TRBJ2-7	CASSSPGLRTYEQYF	TGCGCCAGCAGCTCACCGGGACTCCGGACCTACGAGCAGTACTTC
few	TRBV19	TRBD2	TRBJ2-3	CASSIEGRGGLAEIGTDTQYF	TGTGCCAGTAGTATAGAGGGACGGGGGGGACTAGCGGAAATCGGCACAGATACGCAGTATTTT
NA	TRBV10-3	TRBD1	TRBJ1-2	CAIMGTGPDYGYTF	TGTGCCATCATGGGGACAGGGCCCGACTATGGCTACACCTTC
once	TRBV27	NA	TRBJ1-5	CASSTSNQPQHF	TGTGCCAGCAGTACAAGTAACCAGCCCCAGCATTTT